A selection of T cell receptor beta chains follows, all from one sample in a study of blood T cells in healthy people across ages. TCRdb re-derived calls from the 5' RACE reads in MiXCR, one entry per CDR3 protein. The table has hundreds of thousands of distinct CDR3 sequences, about 28% seen once. The same sample was also studied in work on T cells of mothers and their children.

The sample was blood. The receptors were gathered from a boy aged 2 to 9 in good health. CDR3s include the opening cysteine and the closing phenylalanine or tryptophan. Fields, in order: V gene, CDR3 length, J gene, clone size, D gene, CDR3 protein, CDR3 DNA. A D gene is named only where the DNA matches it firmly. Where a row states a size, it is once, few, many or the class of an expanded clone; other rows omit it.

>TRBV6-5|16|TRBJ2-7|.|.
CASKPVSGLYPYEQYF
TGTGCCAGCAAACCCGTGTCTGGTCTTTATCCCTACGAGCAGTACTTC
>TRBV6-1|13|TRBJ2-5|.|.
CASSDLRDETQYF
TGTGCCAGCAGCGACCTGCGGGATGAGACCCAGTACTTC
>TRBV6-2/TRBV6-3|14|TRBJ2-7|many|TRBD2
CASTGTSGAYEQYF
TGTGCCAGCACGGGGACTAGCGGGGCCTACGAGCAGTACTTC
>TRBV15|13|TRBJ2-1|.|.
CATSRDYGNEQFF
TGTGCCACCAGCAGAGATTATGGCAATGAGCAGTTCTTC
>TRBV12-3/TRBV12-4|14|TRBJ2-1|once|.
CAISLGLRSDEQFF
TGTGCCATCAGTTTGGGTCTGAGGTCGGATGAGCAGTTCTTC
>TRBV19|13|TRBJ2-1|.|TRBD2
CASRSGGVNEQFF
TGTGCCAGTAGATCGGGGGGGGTGAATGAGCAGTTCTTC
>TRBV20-1|13|TRBJ1-4|few|.
CSAGPLRNEKLFF
TGCAGTGCTGGACCGCTGCGAAATGAAAAACTGTTTTTT
>TRBV20-1|16|TRBJ2-1|few|TRBD2
CSAGRDSGRAGYEQFF
TGCAGTGCCGGTCGAGATAGCGGGAGGGCCGGCTATGAGCAGTTCTTC
>TRBV25-1|13|TRBJ2-3|few|TRBD1
CATRQGWTDAQYF
TGTGCCACCCGACAGGGTTGGACAGATGCGCAGTATTTT
>TRBV6-1|14|TRBJ1-2|.|.
CASSVDRNNYGYTF
TGTGCCAGCAGTGTCGACAGGAATAACTATGGCTACACCTTC
>TRBV14|19|TRBJ2-6|once|.
CASSQDPRDGQRGANVLTF
TGTGCCAGCAGCCAAGATCCGCGGGACGGACAGAGAGGGGCCAACGTCCTGACTTTC
>TRBV5-5|15|TRBJ1-1|.|TRBD1
CASSAGQGSPMRAFF
TGTGCCAGCAGCGCTGGACAGGGGAGCCCTATGCGCGCTTTCTTT
>TRBV15|13|TRBJ1-1|few|.
CATSSPRATEAFF
TGTGCCACCAGCAGCCCCCGGGCCACTGAAGCTTTCTTT
>TRBV5-1|16|TRBJ1-1|.|.
CASSPIGGMRSTEAFF
TGCGCCAGCAGCCCGATTGGGGGGATGAGGAGCACTGAAGCTTTCTTT
>TRBV6-5|13|TRBJ2-5|few|.
CASRDGGEETQYF
TGTGCCAGCAGGGACGGAGGGGAAGAGACCCAGTACTTC
>TRBV12-3/TRBV12-4|15|TRBJ2-3|few|TRBD1
CASSPGQGRTDTQYF
TGTGCCAGCAGTCCGGGACAGGGGCGGACAGATACGCAGTATTTT
>TRBV3-1|15|TRBJ2-1|.|.
CASSPTRGRLNEQFF
TGTGCCAGCAGTCCTACCAGGGGGAGGCTCAATGAGCAGTTCTTC
>TRBV2|14|TRBJ2-1|many|TRBD1
CASSGTGGPYDEFF
TGTGCCAGCAGCGGGACAGGGGGCCCTTACGACGAGTTCTTC
>TRBV28|15|TRBJ2-1|.|TRBD2
CASTLTSGSYNEQFF
TGTGCCAGCACTTTGACTAGCGGATCCTACAATGAGCAGTTCTTC
>TRBV6-5|14|TRBJ1-3|few|.
CASKSDLPLNTIYF
TGTGCCAGCAAAAGCGATTTACCGTTAAACACCATATATTTT
>TRBV3-1|16|TRBJ2-3|.|.
CASSQDFGSSTDTQYF
TGTGCCAGCAGCCAAGATTTTGGCTCTAGCACAGATACGCAGTATTTT
>TRBV20-1|15|TRBJ1-2|few|.
CSARSPGAVLRGYTF
TGCAGTGCTAGATCTCCGGGGGCGGTGCTGCGTGGCTACACCTTC
>TRBV4-3|15|TRBJ1-4|.|.
CASSQEGTDNEKLFF
TGCGCCAGCAGCCAAGAGGGGACGGATAATGAAAAACTGTTTTTT
>TRBV12-3/TRBV12-4|15|TRBJ1-1|.|.
CASSLAGNRYTEAFF
TGTGCCAGCAGTTTGGCCGGTAATCGGTACACTGAAGCTTTCTTT
>TRBV7-8|16|TRBJ2-3|.|.
CASSQGASGLRGTQYF
TGTGCCAGCAGCCAGGGGGCTAGCGGGCTCCGCGGTACGCAGTATTTT
>TRBV20-1|16|TRBJ2-1|.|TRBD2
CSARAQKGLAGNEQFF
TGCAGTGCTAGAGCCCAAAAGGGACTAGCGGGTAATGAGCAGTTCTTC
>TRBV20-1|14|TRBJ2-7|.|.
CSARDFRGTYEQYF
TGCAGTGCTAGAGATTTCCGGGGGACTTACGAGCAGTACTTC
>TRBV11-2|18|TRBJ1-6|.|TRBD1
CASSHQPGGWSYNSPLHF
TGTGCCAGCAGCCACCAGCCAGGGGGCTGGTCCTATAATTCACCCCTCCACTTT
>TRBV7-9|17|TRBJ2-1|.|TRBD2
CASSLSPSGRRYNEQFF
TGTGCCAGCAGCTTAAGCCCTAGCGGGAGAAGATACAATGAGCAGTTCTTC
>TRBV10-3|14|TRBJ2-5|few|TRBD2
CAISPNSGGETQYF
TGTGCCATCAGCCCGAATAGCGGGGGTGAGACCCAGTACTTC
>TRBV15|13|TRBJ2-5|.|.
CATSRERAETQYF
TGTGCCACCAGCAGAGAACGGGCGGAGACCCAGTACTTC
>TRBV29-1|12|TRBJ1-2|.|TRBD1
CSVQGQGQGYTF
TGCAGCGTACAGGGGCAGGGCCAGGGCTACACCTTC
>TRBV5-1|14|TRBJ1-2|.|TRBD1
CASSLASGGYGYTF
TGCGCCAGCAGCTTGGCATCAGGGGGCTATGGCTACACCTTC
>TRBV20-1|15|TRBJ2-1|few|TRBD2
CSARDPGGPNNEQFF
TGCAGTGCTAGAGATCCGGGAGGGCCCAACAATGAGCAGTTCTTC
>TRBV5-1|15|TRBJ1-2|few|.
CASSLIPDPNYGYTF
TGCGCCAGCAGCTTGATCCCTGATCCTAACTATGGCTACACCTTC
>TRBV6-5|19|TRBJ2-3|.|TRBD2
CASSSGPRLAGGMLDTQYF
TGTGCCAGCAGTTCAGGCCCCAGACTAGCGGGAGGTATGCTGGATACGCAGTATTTT
>TRBV7-2|14|TRBJ2-1|few|TRBD2
CASSSWTSNNEQFF
TGTGCCAGCAGCTCCTGGACTAGCAACAATGAGCAGTTCTTC
>TRBV18|13|TRBJ1-2|.|.
CASSPELNYGYTF
TGTGCCAGCTCACCTGAACTTAACTATGGCTACACCTTC
>TRBV3-1|13|TRBJ2-1|once|.
CASSQDSDIWQFF
TGTGCCAGCAGCCAAGATAGCGACATCTGGCAGTTCTTC
>TRBV20-1|12|TRBJ1-1|few|.
CSANKQGPEAFF
TGCAGTGCTAACAAACAGGGCCCTGAAGCTTTCTTT
>TRBV7-9|13|TRBJ2-2|.|.
CASSLWDVGELFF
TGTGCCAGCAGCTTATGGGATGTCGGGGAGCTGTTTTTT
>TRBV4-3|16|TRBJ2-1|few|.
CASSRDGGGSYNEQFF
TGCGCCAGCAGCCGGGACGGAGGGGGGTCCTACAATGAGCAGTTCTTC
>TRBV20-1|14|TRBJ2-5|few|.
CSARTSWPQETQYF
TGCAGTGCTAGAACGAGTTGGCCCCAAGAGACCCAGTACTTC
>TRBV10-1|15|TRBJ1-2|.|TRBD1
CASSESTGAPLGYTF
TGCGCCAGCAGTGAGTCTACAGGGGCCCCCTTGGGCTACACCTTC
>TRBV9|15|TRBJ1-2|.|TRBD1
CASSEIGTGSYGYTF
TGTGCCAGCAGCGAGATTGGGACAGGGAGCTATGGCTACACCTTC
>TRBV5-6|14|TRBJ2-5|.|.
CASSSLGHQETQYF
TGTGCCAGCAGCTCCCTCGGGCACCAAGAGACCCAGTACTTC
>TRBV28|13|TRBJ2-7|.|.
CASSLTRIYEQYF
TGTGCCAGCAGTTTAACTAGAATCTACGAGCAGTACTTC
>TRBV12-3/TRBV12-4|14|TRBJ2-3|.|.
CASSDVLTTDTQYF
TGTGCCAGCAGTGACGTGTTAACGACAGATACGCAGTATTTT
>TRBV18|16|TRBJ1-2|.|TRBD1
CASSPLRDRTNYGYTF
TGTGCCAGCTCACCACTCCGGGACAGGACGAACTATGGCTACACCTTC
>TRBV30|13|TRBJ1-1|few|TRBD1
CAWTGQGDTEAFF
TGTGCCTGGACGGGACAGGGAGACACTGAAGCTTTCTTT
>TRBV15|16|TRBJ1-1|few|.
CATSRGEGPMNTETFF
TGTGCCACCAGCAGAGGGGAGGGACCCATGAACACTGAAACTTTCTTT
>TRBV3-1|15|TRBJ2-5|few|.
CASSQDAGEQEAQYF
TGTGCCAGCAGCCAAGACGCCGGGGAACAAGAGGCCCAGTACTTC
>TRBV5-6|13|TRBJ2-1|few|.
CASSLVGDREQFF
TGTGCCAGCAGCTTGGTTGGCGATCGTGAGCAGTTCTTC